This T cell receptor (beta chain) was profiled in a study of blood T cell repertoires in COVID-19. Background on the study: Acute-phase and convalescent COVID-19 samples originated in the United States, Italy and Spain.

The Seattle site enrolled patients during active infection and followed them longitudinally. Original processing methods: Amplification of reference gene primers provided the estimated nucleated cell counts. Using immunoSEQ multiplex PCR, the repertoire was profiled, and TCRdb retains in-frame clones only, with some absent. The V and J calls and clone size are taken from that table; D and trimming were inferred from the DNA. The sample holds 300,000 to 450,000 clones, about 87% seen once. This CDR3 is 15 amino acids long. The germline CDR1 and CDR2 sequences are SGHDT and YYEEEE. V shed 4 bases, J shed 4 bases, and the junction held 8 bases outside the gene matches.

This chain uses TRBV5-6 with TRBJ1-2; 9 nucleotides align to TRBD1. What was sequenced was peripheral blood. This receptor was taken from a woman aged 60-70 years with COVID-19, enrolled during active disease. The CDR3 DNA reads TGTGCCAGCAGCCAAGGGACAGGGTGGGGCTATGGCTACACCTTC. This sequence encodes CASSQGTGWGYGYTF.